The entry that follows covers one TCR beta chain sequence. In the source study's methods: Reference gene primer amplification gave estimated nucleated cell counts. Profiling relied on immunoSEQ multiplex PCR, and the TCRdb table lists in-frame clones only, not all of them. The V and J calls and the clone size are those of that table, but D and trimming were determined from the DNA. The data show 130,000 to 150,000 clones, roughly 82% seen once. The data stem from a study of blood T cell repertoires in COVID-19. Overall study: Acute-phase and convalescent COVID-19 samples originated in the United States, Italy and Spain.

The V end was cut by 6 bases, the J end by 0 bases, with 11 bases between. In germline, CDR1 is MNHEY, CDR2 SVGAGI. The CDR3 spans 14 residues. The sample was peripheral blood. The chain joins TRBV6-5 to TRBJ1-1; the D gene is possibly TRBD1 (5 bases). This clonotype originated in a human donor in a cohort sampled during active COVID-19. CDR3 sequence reads: CASRDRQLNTEAFF. CDR3 sequence (DNA): TGTGCCAGCAGGGACCGACAGCTGAACACTGAAGCTTTCTTT.